These T cell receptor beta chains were read from a single sample in a study of T cells in Graves' hyperthyroidism and ophthalmopathy. TCRdb re-called the multiplex PCR reads through MiXCR, storing one row per CDR3 protein. In the table there are roughly 290,000 distinct CDR3 sequences, 15% to 20% of which are singletons. Sequencing input: blood. These receptors originate from a woman aged 60-70 years with Graves' ophthalmopathy. The CDR3 runs from the conserved cysteine through the conserved F or W. D genes are given only for firm matches. Rows may omit the clone size; those that give it use once, few, many or a size class.

v_call: TRBV28
clone_size: many
d_call: TRBD1
j_call: TRBJ1-1
cdr3_aa: CASSPTSTGLNTEAFF
cdr3_nt: TGTGCCAGCAGTCCCACCTCGACAGGGTTGAACACTGAAGCTTTCTTT

v_call: TRBV13
clone_size: .
d_call: .
j_call: TRBJ2-3
cdr3_aa: CASSLREDPRTDTQYF
cdr3_nt: TGTGCCAGCAGCCTGAGGGAGGACCCCCGCACAGATACGCAGTATTTT

v_call: TRBV4-2
clone_size: .
d_call: .
j_call: TRBJ2-2
cdr3_aa: CASSLAIGGIGELFF
cdr3_nt: TGTGCCAGCAGCCTCGCTATTGGCGGGATCGGGGAGCTGTTTTTT

v_call: TRBV6-1
clone_size: few
d_call: .
j_call: TRBJ1-2
cdr3_aa: CASSSSANYGYTF
cdr3_nt: TGTGCCAGCAGCTCTTCGGCGAACTATGGCTACACCTTC

v_call: TRBV6-6
clone_size: few
d_call: .
j_call: TRBJ2-3
cdr3_aa: CASSYSVTTDTRYF
cdr3_nt: TGTGCCAGCAGTTACTCGGTCACCACAGATACGCGGTATTTT

v_call: TRBV7-6
clone_size: many
d_call: .
j_call: TRBJ1-1
cdr3_aa: CASSLRSVQNTEAFF
cdr3_nt: TGTGCCAGCAGCTTACGGTCAGTCCAGAACACTGAAGCTTTCTTT

v_call: TRBV12-3/TRBV12-4
clone_size: many
d_call: TRBD1
j_call: TRBJ2-7
cdr3_aa: CASSFWDRPYEQYF
cdr3_nt: TGTGCCAGCAGTTTTTGGGACAGGCCCTACGAGCAGTACTTC

v_call: TRBV20-1
clone_size: .
d_call: .
j_call: TRBJ1-6
cdr3_aa: CSDRELSSYNSPLHF
cdr3_nt: TGCAGTGACAGGGAGTTAAGCTCCTATAATTCACCCCTCCACTTT

v_call: TRBV10-3
clone_size: many
d_call: .
j_call: TRBJ2-7
cdr3_aa: CAISAGSTLYEQYF
cdr3_nt: TGTGCCATCAGTGCCGGCAGTACCCTCTACGAGCAGTACTTC

v_call: TRBV7-6
clone_size: many
d_call: .
j_call: TRBJ2-5
cdr3_aa: CASSLGVGQETQYF
cdr3_nt: TGTGCCAGCAGCTTAGGAGTCGGCCAAGAGACCCAGTACTTC

v_call: TRBV28
clone_size: .
d_call: TRBD1
j_call: TRBJ1-6
cdr3_aa: CASSPGPGQGLSPLHF
cdr3_nt: TGTGCCAGCAGTCCAGGCCCAGGACAGGGTCTTTCACCCCTCCACTTT

v_call: TRBV5-5
clone_size: .
d_call: .
j_call: TRBJ1-2
cdr3_aa: CASSLTINYGYTF
cdr3_nt: TGTGCCAGCAGCTTGACGATTAACTATGGCTACACCTTC

v_call: TRBV4-3
clone_size: many
d_call: .
j_call: TRBJ1-2
cdr3_aa: CASSQLQGDGYTF
cdr3_nt: TGCGCCAGCAGCCAACTACAGGGTGATGGCTACACCTTC

v_call: TRBV28
clone_size: many
d_call: .
j_call: TRBJ1-2
cdr3_aa: CASSFLQGPYGYTF
cdr3_nt: TGTGCCAGCAGTTTCTTACAGGGCCCCTATGGCTACACCTTC

v_call: TRBV5-1
clone_size: many
d_call: TRBD1
j_call: TRBJ2-1
cdr3_aa: CASSHPIGTGEPNEQFF
cdr3_nt: TGCGCCAGCAGCCACCCAATAGGGACAGGGGAACCGAATGAGCAGTTCTTC

v_call: TRBV2
clone_size: .
d_call: .
j_call: TRBJ2-1
cdr3_aa: CASSEARDWLGNEQFF
cdr3_nt: TGTGCCAGCAGTGAAGCCCGGGACTGGTTGGGGAATGAGCAGTTCTTC

v_call: TRBV4-1
clone_size: few
d_call: TRBD1
j_call: TRBJ2-3
cdr3_aa: CASSRGTGQYTDTQYF
cdr3_nt: TGCGCCAGCAGCCGAGGGACAGGACAGTATACAGATACGCAGTATTTT

v_call: TRBV9
clone_size: .
d_call: .
j_call: TRBJ1-5
cdr3_aa: CASSVVGSHQPQHF
cdr3_nt: TGTGCCAGCAGCGTAGTGGGCAGCCATCAGCCCCAGCATTTT

v_call: TRBV7-8
clone_size: many
d_call: .
j_call: TRBJ1-1
cdr3_aa: CASSLAGTEAFF
cdr3_nt: TGTGCCAGCAGCTTAGCTGGGACTGAAGCTTTCTTT

v_call: TRBV19
clone_size: few
d_call: TRBD1
j_call: TRBJ1-5
cdr3_aa: CASSPSGTGDINQPQHF
cdr3_nt: TGTGCCAGTAGTCCTTCCGGGACAGGGGATATCAATCAGCCCCAGCATTTT

v_call: TRBV5-4
clone_size: few
d_call: .
j_call: TRBJ1-1
cdr3_aa: CASSPAGDMNTEAFF
cdr3_nt: TGTGCCAGCAGCCCTGCAGGGGACATGAACACTGAAGCTTTCTTT

v_call: TRBV28
clone_size: many
d_call: TRBD2
j_call: TRBJ2-7
cdr3_aa: CASSPGTSGDRGQYF
cdr3_nt: TGTGCCAGCAGCCCCGGGACTAGCGGAGACCGGGGGCAGTACTTC

v_call: TRBV6-2/TRBV6-3
clone_size: .
d_call: .
j_call: TRBJ2-1
cdr3_aa: CASSYSSRSEGRRDEQFF
cdr3_nt: TGTGCCAGCAGTTACTCGAGTAGGTCCGAAGGGCGGAGGGATGAGCAGTTCTTC

v_call: TRBV10-3
clone_size: few
d_call: TRBD2
j_call: TRBJ2-1
cdr3_aa: CAISGRLAGGPDEQFF
cdr3_nt: TGTGCCATCAGTGGGAGACTAGCGGGGGGGCCCGATGAGCAGTTCTTC

v_call: TRBV20-1
clone_size: many
d_call: TRBD2
j_call: TRBJ2-7
cdr3_aa: CSARDPTSGSSYEQYF
cdr3_nt: TGCAGTGCTAGAGATCCAACTAGCGGGAGCTCCTACGAGCAGTACTTC

v_call: TRBV5-4
clone_size: many
d_call: .
j_call: TRBJ2-7
cdr3_aa: CASSFQSYEQYF
cdr3_nt: TGTGCCAGCAGCTTTCAATCCTACGAGCAGTACTTC

v_call: TRBV18
clone_size: .
d_call: TRBD1
j_call: TRBJ1-2
cdr3_aa: CASSPKGAHGYTF
cdr3_nt: TGTGCCAGCTCCCCAAAGGGGGCCCATGGCTACACCTTC

v_call: TRBV7-2
clone_size: many
d_call: .
j_call: TRBJ1-2
cdr3_aa: CASRGRDTFYGYTF
cdr3_nt: TGTGCCAGCAGGGGCCGGGACACATTCTATGGCTACACCTTC

v_call: TRBV11-2
clone_size: .
d_call: TRBD1
j_call: TRBJ2-1
cdr3_aa: CASSAGTGNEQFF
cdr3_nt: TGTGCCAGCAGCGCCGGGACAGGGAATGAGCAGTTCTTC

v_call: TRBV7-2
clone_size: many
d_call: TRBD1
j_call: TRBJ2-7
cdr3_aa: CASSLDKGAREQYF
cdr3_nt: TGTGCCAGCAGCTTAGACAAGGGGGCAAGAGAGCAGTACTTC

v_call: TRBV7-2
clone_size: many
d_call: TRBD2
j_call: TRBJ2-3
cdr3_aa: CASSPHSGRAGDTQYF
cdr3_nt: TGTGCCAGCAGCCCGCACAGCGGGAGGGCGGGGGATACGCAGTATTTT

v_call: TRBV10-3
clone_size: many
d_call: .
j_call: TRBJ2-3
cdr3_aa: CAISKGREDTQYF
cdr3_nt: TGTGCCATCAGTAAAGGACGGGAAGATACGCAGTATTTT

v_call: TRBV2
clone_size: many
d_call: .
j_call: TRBJ1-2
cdr3_aa: CASRTAPGSYGYTF
cdr3_nt: TGTGCCAGCAGGACCGCGCCAGGGAGCTATGGCTACACCTTC

v_call: TRBV29-1
clone_size: many
d_call: .
j_call: TRBJ1-1
cdr3_aa: CSVASATQDGGTEAFF
cdr3_nt: TGCAGCGTTGCCTCGGCAACTCAGGACGGCGGCACTGAAGCTTTCTTT

v_call: TRBV9
clone_size: few
d_call: TRBD2
j_call: TRBJ2-1
cdr3_aa: CASSDSGTDNLVEQFF
cdr3_nt: TGTGCCAGCAGCGATAGCGGGACGGACAATTTGGTTGAGCAGTTCTTC

v_call: TRBV12-3/TRBV12-4
clone_size: many
d_call: .
j_call: TRBJ2-1
cdr3_aa: CATLSGLTYNEQFF
cdr3_nt: TGTGCCACATTAAGCGGACTAACCTACAATGAGCAGTTCTTC

v_call: TRBV20-1
clone_size: many
d_call: .
j_call: TRBJ1-1
cdr3_aa: CSAFRIPEAFF
cdr3_nt: TGCAGTGCTTTTCGTATCCCTGAAGCTTTCTTT

v_call: TRBV6-1
clone_size: many
d_call: .
j_call: TRBJ1-2
cdr3_aa: CASRLDDEAYGYTF
cdr3_nt: TGTGCCAGCAGATTGGACGATGAAGCATATGGCTACACCTTC

v_call: TRBV19
clone_size: .
d_call: TRBD2
j_call: TRBJ2-3
cdr3_aa: CASTLGVAGVGDTQYF
cdr3_nt: TGTGCCAGTACCCTCGGGGTAGCGGGAGTCGGGGATACGCAGTATTTT

v_call: TRBV20-1
clone_size: many
d_call: .
j_call: TRBJ1-6
cdr3_aa: CSAYADGRSYNSPLHF
cdr3_nt: TGCAGTGCTTACGCCGATGGGCGCTCCTATAATTCACCCCTCCACTTT

v_call: TRBV20-1
clone_size: .
d_call: TRBD2
j_call: TRBJ2-1
cdr3_aa: CSPRTSLDEQFF
cdr3_nt: TGCAGTCCTCGGACTAGCCTCGATGAGCAGTTCTTC

v_call: TRBV27
clone_size: .
d_call: .
j_call: TRBJ1-6
cdr3_aa: CASSLQQANSPLHF
cdr3_nt: TGTGCCAGCAGTTTACAACAGGCTAATTCACCCCTCCACTTT

v_call: TRBV2
clone_size: many
d_call: .
j_call: TRBJ1-5
cdr3_aa: CASTPEGGDQPQHF
cdr3_nt: TGTGCCAGCACCCCGGAGGGAGGGGATCAGCCCCAGCATTTT

v_call: TRBV19
clone_size: few
d_call: .
j_call: TRBJ1-2
cdr3_aa: CASSLLWDGSYGYTF
cdr3_nt: TGTGCCAGTAGTCTACTTTGGGACGGAAGCTATGGCTACACCTTC